The source of this TCR beta chain is a study of blood T cell repertoires in COVID-19. Background on the study: Samples of COVID-19 (acute and convalescent) were obtained from the United States, Italy and Spain.

Per the authors' pipeline: Nucleated cell counts were estimated from reference gene primer amplification. Sequencing used immunoSEQ multiplex PCR; TCRdb keeps in-frame clones, though not all of them. V, J and clone size are taken as reported in that table, and D and trimming were inferred from the DNA itself. The sample holds more than 65,000 clones; more than 70% are singletons and the top ten take over 45%. This sequence originates from a human donor in a cohort sampled during active COVID-19. The sequenced sample was peripheral blood.

CDR3 nucleotides: TGTGCCAGCAGCCTCCTGCTAGCTACTATAACAGATACGCAGTATTTT. This codes for CASSLLLATITDTQYF. The chain is built from TRBV4-2 and TRBJ2-3; a possible D gene is TRBD2 (5 bases). Germline V gives CDR1 LGHNA, CDR2 YNFKEQ. V lost 4 bases to trimming and J lost 3 bases, with 17 bases between them. The CDR3 runs 16 residues.